Shown below are 8 T cell receptor beta chains from a single sample sequenced in a study of blood T cell repertoires in COVID-19. Method: immunoSEQ multiplex PCR; TCRdb's copy keeps in-frame clones and lacks some. The table shows more than 350,000 clones, with 70% to 90% occurring only once. The sample taken for sequencing was peripheral blood. The receptors were gathered from a woman younger than 45 with COVID-19, enrolled during active disease.

The chain couples TRBV2 to TRBJ2-3; 7 bases agree with TRBD2. The V gene end was trimmed by 6 bases and the J gene end by 0 bases; junction bases not matched to a gene: 9. Germline assignment: CDR1 SNHLY and CDR2 FYNNEI. This CDR3 is built from 16 residues. As DNA, the CDR3 is TGTGCCAGCAGCACTTCCACTAGCGAGAGCACAGATACGCAGTATTTT. This sequence encodes CASSTSTSESTDTQYF.

The chain links TRBV2 to TRBJ1-2; possible D gene TRBD1, 5 bases. V dropped 6 bases and J dropped 1 base, with 12 bases sitting between them. This CDR3 has 14 amino acids. Germline CDR1 is SNHLY and CDR2 is FYNNEI. CDR3 sequence: CASRVGGVNYGYTF. The CDR3 region has the DNA TGTGCCAGCAGGGTAGGAGGGGTTAACTATGGCTACACCTTC. Full variable domain (outside the CDR3, taken from reference TRBV2 and TRBJ1-2): EPEVTQTPSHQVTQMGQEVILRCVPISNHLYFYWYRQILGQKVEFLVSFYNNEISEKSEIFDDQFSVERPDGSNFTLKIRSTKLEDSAMYFCASRVGGVNYGYTFGSGTRLTVV.

This clone came up once. V is TRBV2 and J is TRBJ1-5; weak D call: TRBD1 (5 bases). The V and J ends lost 5 bases and 6 bases respectively, with 8 bases between them. Per the germline V gene, CDR1 is SNHLY and CDR2 is FYNNEI. This CDR3 spans 12 amino acids. This CDR3 is CASSLQVQPQHF. The DNA for the CDR3 is TGTGCCAGCAGTTTACAGGTTCAGCCCCAGCATTTT.

The chain links TRBV30 to TRBJ2-2, with 11 bases fitting TRBD2. The CDR3 runs 15 residues. Looked up from germline, CDR1 is GTSNPN and CDR2 is SVGIG (reference sequence). Trimming cost V 4 bases and J 8 bases; bases outside gene matches: 9. CDR3 residues: CAWTGTSGPGGELFF. DNA for the CDR3: TGTGCCTGGACAGGGACTAGCGGCCCCGGGGGGGAGCTGTTTTTT.

The chain is built from TRBV19 and TRBJ2-2, with D perhaps matching TRBD1 (5 bases). Trimming removed 9 bases from V and 4 bases from J, with 21 bases in between. The germline V gene encodes CDR1 LNHDA and CDR2 SQIVND (reference sequence). This CDR3 spans 16 amino acids. CDR3 sequence (DNA): TGTGCCAGACCTCCCCGGCGGAACAGGCCCACCGGGGAGCTGTTTTTT. Amino acid sequence: CARPPRRNRPTGELFF.

J is TRBJ1-4 and V is TRBV19; D gene uncertain. CDR3 length: 16 residues. Trimming removed 9 bases from V and 1 base from J, with 18 bases in between. Per germline, CDR1 LNHDA and CDR2 SQIVND (reference sequence). The CDR3 DNA follows: TGTGCCAGCAATAACCCCCGACTGGGAACTAATGAAAAACTGTTTTTT. This encodes CASNNPRLGTNEKLFF.

V usage is TRBV28 and J usage is TRBJ2-1; 10 bases fit TRBD2. The CDR3 contains 16 residues. Losses at the gene ends were 1 base for V and 3 bases for J; bases not matched to a gene: 3. From germline, CDR1 is MDHEN and CDR2 SYDVKM. The CDR3 protein is CASSLSSGGNYNEQFF. DNA of the CDR3: TGTGCCAGCAGTTTATCTAGCGGGGGAAACTACAATGAGCAGTTCTTC.

The chain joins TRBV13 to TRBJ1-4; no firm D call. This CDR3 is built from 14 residues. Germline-derived CDR1 and CDR2 are PRHDT and FYEKMQ (reference sequence). Deletions cut 5 bases from V and 0 bases from J, with 7 bases between. The CDR3: CASSPGATNEKLFF. The CDR3 nucleotides read TGTGCCAGCAGCCCAGGTGCAACTAATGAAAAACTGTTTTTT. The whole variable domain, filled in from reference TRBV13 and TRBJ1-4, reads AAGVIQSPRHLIKEKRETATLKCYPIPRHDTVYWYQQGPGQDPQFLISFYEKMQSDKGSIPDRFSAQQFSDYHSELNMSSLELGDSALYFCASSPGATNEKLFFGSGTQLSVL.